The clone carrying this TCR beta chain appeared a single time. As yet, its antigen is unknown. TCRdb keeps only in-frame clones here, not all; method: immunoSEQ multiplex PCR. The table records just over 20,000 clones, around 67% of them present only once. This sample is drawn from a study of intratumoral heterogeneity in liver cancer. Broader study findings: A noted limitation was under-sampling of tumor-infiltrating lymphocytes.

Germline CDR1 SGHKS, CDR2 YYEKEE (reference sequence). V was clipped by 4 bases and J by 0 bases; unmatched bases: 7. This CDR3 comprises 15 residues. All patients had early-stage hepatocellular carcinoma and were untreated before surgical resection. Samples came from areas without visible necrosis or hemorrhage. This TCR was recovered from a woman between 65 and 79 years old with hepatocellular carcinoma. The chain joins TRBV5-5 to TRBJ2-7, with 7 bases matching TRBD2. Specimen: tumor-adjacent normal tissue, collected before any cancer treatment. CDR3 DNA sequence: TGTGCCAGCAGCAGGTCTCCGGGAGGCTCCTACGAGCAGTACTTC. Encoded protein: CASSRSPGGSYEQYF.